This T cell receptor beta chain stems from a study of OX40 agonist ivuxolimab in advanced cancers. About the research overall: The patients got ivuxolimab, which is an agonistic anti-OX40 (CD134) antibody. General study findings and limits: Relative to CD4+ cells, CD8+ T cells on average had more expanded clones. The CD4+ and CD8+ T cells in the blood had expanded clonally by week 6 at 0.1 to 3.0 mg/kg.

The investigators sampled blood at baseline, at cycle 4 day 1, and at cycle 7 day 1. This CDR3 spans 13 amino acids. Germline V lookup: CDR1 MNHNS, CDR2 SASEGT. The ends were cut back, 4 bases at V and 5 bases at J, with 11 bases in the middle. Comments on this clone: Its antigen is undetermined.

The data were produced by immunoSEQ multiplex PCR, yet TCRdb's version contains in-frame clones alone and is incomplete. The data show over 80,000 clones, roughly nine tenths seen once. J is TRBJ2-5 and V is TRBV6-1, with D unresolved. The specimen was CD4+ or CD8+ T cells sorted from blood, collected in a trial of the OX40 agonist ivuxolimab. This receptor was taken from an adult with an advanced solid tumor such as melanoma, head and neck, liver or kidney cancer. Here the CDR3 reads CASSASFFETQYF. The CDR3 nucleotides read TGTGCCAGCAGTGCGTCGTTCTTCGAGACCCAGTACTTC.